These 19 T cell receptor beta chains were all obtained from the same sample, sequenced in a study of CD8 T cells in Susac syndrome. Reverse transcription of roughly 0.45 to 1 ug RNA used random hexamers. TCRdb re-derived calls from the immunoSEQ multiplex PCR reads in MiXCR, one entry per CDR3 protein. The top ten hold roughly 0.13% of the sample, which has 150,000 to 200,000 distinct CDR3 sequences, over 85% seen once. Sequenced material: CD4+ T cells from PBMCs. Source of these receptors: a human donor in good health.

V gene TRBV7-6 combines with J gene TRBJ2-5; 8 bases fit TRBD2. CDR3 length: 16 residues. Germline V lookup: CDR1 SGHVS, CDR2 FNYEAQ. Trimming took 4 bases from V and 5 from J; bases not matched to a gene: 12. For the CDR3, the DNA is TGTGCCAGCAGCTCCTCCCGGGGGGGCCGATCGGAGACCCAGTACTTC. It yields the protein CASSSSRGGRSETQYF.

The rearrangement uses TRBV7-6 and TRBJ2-3; 8 bases are a match to TRBD1. The ends lost 4 bases at V and 1 base at J; junction bases unmatched: 4. This CDR3 region has 15 residues. Looked up from germline, CDR1 is SGHVS and CDR2 is FNYEAQ. The CDR3 DNA is TGTGCCAGCAGCTACAGGGGGGTTCGCACAGATACGCAGTATTTT. This gives the protein CASSYRGVRTDTQYF.

The rearrangement uses TRBV29-1 and TRBJ1-2, with D perhaps matching TRBD1 (5 bases). Trimming pared 6 bases from V and 6 bases from J, leaving 17 bases between. Germline CDR1 and CDR2: SQVTM and ANQGSEA. The length of the CDR3 is 13 residues. Here the CDR3 DNA reads TGCAGCGTACAACCCTCGACAGACGATGGCTACACCTTC. Its protein is CSVQPSTDDGYTF. Together with reference TRBV29-1 and TRBJ1-2, the CDR3 gives the full variable domain: SAVISQKPSRDICQRGTSLTIQCQVDSQVTMMFWYRQQPGQSLTLIATANQGSEATYESGFVIDKFPISRPNLTFSTLTVSNMSPEDSSIYLCSVQPSTDDGYTFGSGTRLTVV.

This clonotype was recorded a few times. The rearrangement uses TRBV24-1 and TRBJ2-3; 7 bases map to TRBD1. The CDR3 loop spans 14 amino acids. Looked up from germline, CDR1 is KGHDR and CDR2 is SFDVKD. The V and J ends lost 3 bases and 4 bases, in that order; junction bases with no gene match: 3. This CDR3 is CATSDPGGADTQYF. In DNA, the CDR3 is TGTGCCACCAGTGATCCAGGGGGAGCAGATACGCAGTATTTT.

The CDR3 nucleotides read TGTGCCAGCAGCTTTGGTCTAGCGGGGGGGCTGGGGGAGACCCAGTACTTC. It is translated as CASSFGLAGGLGETQYF. The chain links TRBV5-4 to TRBJ2-5; 12 bases fit TRBD2. The CDR3 contains 17 residues. The V gene's germline CDR1 is SGHNT and CDR2 YYREEE (reference sequence). Unmatched junction bases numbered 10, after V lost 2 bases and J lost 5 bases. The whole variable domain, remainder taken from reference TRBV5-4 and TRBJ2-5, is ETGVTQSPTHLIKTRGQQVTLRCSSQSGHNTVSWYQQALGQGPQFIFQYYREEENGRGNFPPRFSGLQFPNYSSELNVNALELDDSALYLCASSFGLAGGLGETQYFGPGTRLLVL.

This chain connects TRBV5-1 to TRBJ2-3, with TRBD1 identical over 7 bases. V lost 0 bases, J lost 4 bases, and 8 bases stayed unmatched. The CDR3 is 16 amino acids. The V gene's germline CDR1 is SGHRS and CDR2 YFSETQ. The CDR3 nucleotides read TGCGCCAGCAGCTTGGTAAAGGGGGCGTGGGCAGATACGCAGTATTTT. Its protein is CASSLVKGAWADTQYF.

The J gene is TRBJ2-1, the V gene TRBV29-1; 10 nucleotides match TRBD1. V was pared by 6 bases and J by 5 bases, with 4 bases of the junction left unmatched. Germline V gene sequence: CDR1 SQVTM, CDR2 ANQGSEA. The CDR3 consists of 13 residues. The CDR3 loop reads CSVAGTGDNEQFF. Written as DNA, the CDR3 is TGCAGCGTCGCCGGGACAGGGGACAATGAGCAGTTCTTC.

The CDR3 coding sequence is TGTGCCAGCAGCCCCCTGGGCGGGGGGGCCGTGGGCACGCAGTATTTT. As protein: CASSPLGGGAVGTQYF. The gene calls are TRBV3-1 and TRBJ2-3, with 9 bases matching TRBD2. This CDR3 spans 16 amino acids. J was trimmed by 9 bases and V by 4 bases; bases with no gene match: 14. Germline assignment: CDR1 LGHDT and CDR2 YNNKEL (reference sequence).

The rearrangement uses TRBV29-1 and TRBJ1-1; D is undetermined. Germline V gene data show CDR1 as SQVTM and CDR2 as ANQGSEA. The V end was cut by 4 bases, the J end by 6 bases, with 18 bases between. This CDR3 contains 14 residues. The CDR3 reads CSVGHPGGRSEAFF. The CDR3 DNA is TGCAGCGTTGGCCACCCTGGAGGCCGTTCTGAAGCTTTCTTT.

Points on this clonotype: A read error may account for a junction end that differs from germline. The chain couples TRBV7-9 to TRBJ1-4, with D possibly being TRBD1 (5 bases). Per the germline V gene, CDR1 is SEHNR and CDR2 is FQNEAQ (reference sequence). The CDR3 consists of 14 residues. CDR3 loop: CASSATVVNEKLFF. DNA for the CDR3: TGTGCCAGCAGCGCGACAGTCGTTAATGAAAAACTTTTTTTT.

The rearrangement uses TRBV15 and TRBJ1-5; 8 bases are shared with TRBD1. The CDR3 runs 17 residues. After removal of 0 bases from V and 6 bases from J, the junction contained 10 bases not matched to a gene. Germline-derived CDR1 and CDR2 are LNHNV and YYDKDF (reference sequence). CDR3 nucleotide sequence: TGTGCCACCAGCAGAGATACGGCCCCCAGGGGGCCTCAGCCCCAGCATTTT. Its translation is CATSRDTAPRGPQPQHF.

V is TRBV3-1 and J is TRBJ2-6; no reliable D call. V was trimmed by 7 bases and J by 1 base, leaving 11 bases between them. This CDR3 is 15 amino acids long. Germline V lookup: CDR1 LGHDT, CDR2 YNNKEL (reference sequence). CDR3 nucleotide sequence: TGTGCCAGCAATTTGCGAGGTTCTGGGGCCAACGTCCTGACTTTC. It specifies CASNLRGSGANVLTF.

This clonotype was observed a single time. The V gene is TRBV7-2, the J gene TRBJ2-3, with TRBD1 identical over 7 bases. The germline V gene encodes CDR1 SGHTA and CDR2 FQGNSA. The CDR3 is 13 amino acids. V lost 3 bases to trimming and J lost 4 bases; unmatched junction nucleotides: 1. DNA of the CDR3: TGTGCCAGCAGCTTCGGGACAGCAGATACGCAGTATTTT. This translates into CASSFGTADTQYF.

The CDR3 coding sequence is TGCGCCAGCAGCCCAACTAGCGGGCGCACAGATACGCAGTATTTT. It specifies CASSPTSGRTDTQYF. The chain links TRBV4-1 to TRBJ2-3; 9 nucleotides agree with TRBD2. There are 15 residues in the CDR3. The germline V gene has CDR1 MGHRA and CDR2 YSYEKL. J lost 1 base, V lost 4 bases, and 3 bases had no gene match.

V is TRBV19 and J is TRBJ1-6; TRBD1 agrees at 8 bases. This CDR3 has 15 residues. V dropped 7 bases and J dropped 8; count of bases not matched to a gene: 10. Germline V gene lookup returns CDR1 LNHDA and CDR2 SQIVND (reference sequence). The CDR3 coding sequence is TGTGCCAGTACCGGACAGGGCAGAACGGATTCACCCCTCCACTTT. This translates into CASTGQGRTDSPLHF.

This clonotype was observed once. The gene calls are TRBV7-9 and TRBJ2-2; possible D gene TRBD2, 5 bases. Germline loops: CDR1 SEHNR, CDR2 FQNEAQ (reference sequence). This CDR3 spans 16 amino acids. V was cut by 5 bases and J by 7 bases, with 20 bases left in between. The CDR3: CASSGSPELGVGELFF. The CDR3 DNA reads as TGTGCCAGCAGCGGAAGTCCGGAGTTGGGAGTCGGGGAGCTGTTTTTT.

The CDR3 sequence is CATSRPPVSEAFF. The DNA of the CDR3 is TGTGCCACCAGCAGACCCCCGGTCTCTGAAGCTTTCTTT. The chain joins TRBV15 to TRBJ1-1; no clear D. V shed 2 bases and J shed 6 bases, with 10 bases lying between them. The CDR3 has 13 amino acids. Germline V CDR1 and CDR2: LNHNV, YYDKDF (reference sequence).

This chain links TRBV29-1 with TRBJ2-7, with D possibly matching TRBD1 (6 bases). V lost 5 bases to trimming and J lost 2 bases, with 13 bases between them. In germline, CDR1 is SQVTM, CDR2 ANQGSEA. The CDR3 sequence is 13 residues long. The CDR3 DNA reads TGCAGCGTTACCCCACAGGGAACCTACGAGCAGTACTTC. Translating gives CSVTPQGTYEQYF.

This clonotype was detected only a few times. The chain carries TRBV6-1 and TRBJ2-6; D is uncertain. Trimming stripped 4 bases from V and 0 bases from J, with 4 bases between. The CDR3 totals 14 residues. Looked up from germline, CDR1 is MNHNS and CDR2 is SASEGT. The CDR3 nucleotides read TGTGCCAGCAGTGCGGGCTCTGGGGCCAACGTCCTGACTTTC. This gives the protein CASSAGSGANVLTF.